This TCR beta chain was identified in a study of blood T cell repertoires in COVID-19. V was cut by 3 bases and J by 2 bases, with 12 bases left in between. The germline CDR1 and CDR2 sequences are MNHEY and SMNVEV (reference sequence). This CDR3 is 15 amino acids long. This clone was counted a single time. Clones were sequenced by immunoSEQ multiplex PCR, and TCRdb holds only the in-frame ones, with some missing. The sample comprises around 150,000 clones, about 90% of which are singletons, and about 4.8% rests with the top ten. The sequenced sample consisted of peripheral blood. This sequence originates from a man aged 30-40 years with COVID-19, enrolled during active disease. The chain carries TRBV27 and TRBJ2-3; perhaps TRBD2 as D (6 bases). This CDR3 is CASSFLGSPTDTQYF. The DNA of the CDR3 is TGTGCCAGCAGTTTTCTCGGGAGTCCCACAGATACGCAGTATTTT.